A single sample gave rise to the 12 T cell receptor beta chains below, sequenced in a study of blood T cell repertoires in COVID-19. TCRdb's copy holds only in-frame clones and misses some; the assay was immunoSEQ multiplex PCR. Of 93,000 or so clones detected, over 75% appear once; the ten largest clones hold 10% to 15%. The specimen sequenced was peripheral blood. The receptors were sampled from a human donor in a cohort sampled during active or convalescent COVID-19.

This chain links TRBV6-5 with TRBJ1-6, with 7 positions matching TRBD1. This CDR3 spans 14 amino acids. J lost 7 bases, V lost 6 bases, and 6 bases had no gene match. Per germline, CDR1 MNHEY and CDR2 SVGAGI. This CDR3 is CASRTGTVNSPLHF. CDR3 nucleotide sequence: TGTGCCAGCAGGACCGGGACAGTGAATTCACCCCTCCACTTT.

V is TRBV4-3 and J is TRBJ1-2; D not resolved. This CDR3 has 16 residues. Germline loops: CDR1 LGHNA, CDR2 YSLEER. Trimming cost V 0 bases and J 3 bases, with 14 bases left between them. The DNA of the CDR3 is TGCGCCAGCAGCCAAGATTTCGAGAATCTTTACTATGGCTACACCTTC. Protein: CASSQDFENLYYGYTF.

This clone was found once. The CDR3 loop reads CASRDSWGLYEQYF. The DNA of the CDR3 is TGTGCCAGCCGGGACTCCTGGGGATTATACGAGCAGTACTTC. V and J are TRBV2 and TRBJ2-7; the D gene is possibly TRBD2 (6 bases). Trimming removed 8 bases from V and 4 bases from J, with 18 bases in between. CDR3 length equals 14 residues. Looked up from germline, CDR1 is SNHLY and CDR2 is FYNNEI. The complete variable domain, with remaining parts taken from reference TRBV2 and TRBJ2-7, reads EPEVTQTPSHQVTQMGQEVILRCVPISNHLYFYWYRQILGQKVEFLVSFYNNEISEKSEIFDDQFSVERPDGSNFTLKIRSTKLEDSAMYFCASRDSWGLYEQYFGPGTRLTVT.

This rearrangement joins TRBV4-1 to TRBJ2-1, with TRBD1 matching 9 bases. The CDR3 is made up of 17 amino acids. In germline, CDR1 is MGHRA, CDR2 YSYEKL. V gave up 0 bases and J gave up 9 bases; unmatched junction bases: 12. The chain's CDR3 is CASSQDRGGTGLGEQFF. DNA for the CDR3: TGCGCCAGCAGCCAAGATAGGGGTGGGACAGGGCTAGGTGAGCAGTTCTTC.

The V and J genes are TRBV7-2 and TRBJ1-1, with D perhaps TRBD1 (5 bases). The V and J ends lost 1 base and 3 bases respectively, with 6 bases between them. Germline V lookup: CDR1 SGHTA, CDR2 FQGNSA. The CDR3 is made up of 13 amino acids. The CDR3 region is CASSLGQYTEAFF. Written as DNA, the CDR3 is TGTGCCAGCAGCTTAGGACAGTACACTGAAGCTTTCTTT.

This chain uses TRBV5-1 with TRBJ1-3, with 8 bases that match TRBD1. The CDR3 contains 17 residues. V gave up 4 bases and J gave up 1 base; unmatched junction bases: 10. Germline lookup yields CDR1 SGHRS and CDR2 YFSETQ. In DNA form, the CDR3 reads TGCGCCAGCAGCCCTCGAGCAGGGGGCCCTTCTGGAAACACCATATATTTT. Its translation: CASSPRAGGPSGNTIYF.

The chain combines TRBV6-5 with TRBJ1-1; TRBD1 aligns across 8 bases. The J segment lost 4 bases and the V segment lost 6 bases, leaving 10 bases of the junction unmatched. Germline V CDR1 and CDR2: MNHEY, SVGAGI. The CDR3 is 15 residues long. The CDR3 reads CASRGAGGAGTEAFF. The CDR3 nucleotides are TGTGCCAGCAGAGGCGCAGGGGGCGCGGGCACTGAAGCTTTCTTT.

The J gene is TRBJ1-1, the V gene TRBV19, with 7 positions matching TRBD1. Per germline, CDR1 LNHDA and CDR2 SQIVND (reference sequence). V trimming: 4 bases; J trimming: 0 bases; junction bases outside the gene matches: 5. The CDR3 runs 15 residues. CDR3 in amino acids: CASSTYRGMNTEAFF. The CDR3 coding sequence is TGTGCCAGTAGTACGTACAGGGGCATGAACACTGAAGCTTTCTTT. The full variable domain, its missing parts supplied by reference TRBV19 and TRBJ1-1, is DGGITQSPKYLFRKEGQNVTLSCEQNLNHDAMYWYRQDPGQGLRLIYYSQIVNDFQKGDIAEGYSVSREKKESFPLTVTSAQKNPTAFYLCASSTYRGMNTEAFFGQGTRLTVV.

The chain couples TRBV9 to TRBJ1-5; 7 positions match TRBD1. V was clipped by 0 bases and J by 0 bases; unmatched bases: 15. Looked up from germline, CDR1 is SGDLS and CDR2 is YYNGEE. The CDR3 totals 20 residues. The CDR3 is CASSVEVGGVPTYSNQPQHF. The CDR3 coding sequence is TGTGCCAGCAGCGTAGAGGTAGGGGGCGTCCCTACTTATAGCAATCAGCCCCAGCATTTT.

V is TRBV6-5 and J is TRBJ2-5, with D perhaps matching TRBD2 (6 bases). Germline V gives CDR1 MNHEY, CDR2 SVGAGI. CDR3 length: 16 residues. V lost 4 bases and J 5 bases, leaving 20 bases between the germline ends. The CDR3 nucleotides read TGTGCCAGCAGTTCCCTCCGTCGGTCTGGAGGGGAGACCCAGTACTTC. Residues: CASSSLRRSGGETQYF.

This clone was counted a single time. This chain joins TRBV16 and TRBJ2-1, with D possibly TRBD2 on 6 matching bases. Trimming left V 4 bases short and J 4 bases short, with 20 bases between. CDR1 and CDR2 from the germline V gene are KGHSY and FQNENV. The CDR3 spans 17 residues. The CDR3 reads CASSPSSASVTYNEQFF. The CDR3 coding sequence is TGTGCCAGCAGCCCCTCGAGCGCTAGCGTTACGTACAATGAGCAGTTCTTC.

This chain joins TRBV6-6 and TRBJ1-5, with D unclear. Trimming removed 6 bases at V and 3 bases at J, with 12 bases between. Germline V gives CDR1 MNHNY, CDR2 SVGAGI (reference sequence). CDR3 size: 14 residues. The CDR3 region is CASSPGRDNQPQHF. The CDR3 nucleotides are TGTGCCAGCAGCCCCGGGCGGGACAATCAGCCCCAGCATTTT.